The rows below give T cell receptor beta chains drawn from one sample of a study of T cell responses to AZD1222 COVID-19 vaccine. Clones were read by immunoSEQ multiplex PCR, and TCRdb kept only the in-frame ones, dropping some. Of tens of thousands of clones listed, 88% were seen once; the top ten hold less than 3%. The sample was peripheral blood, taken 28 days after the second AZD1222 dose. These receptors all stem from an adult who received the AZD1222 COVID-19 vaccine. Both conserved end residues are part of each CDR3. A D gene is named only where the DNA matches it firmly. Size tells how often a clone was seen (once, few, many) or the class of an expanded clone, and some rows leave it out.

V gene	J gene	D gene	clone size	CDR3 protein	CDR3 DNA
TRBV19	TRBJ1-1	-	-	CASRDPAKSTEAFF	TGTGCCAGTAGGGACCCCGCGAAGAGCACTGAAGCTTTCTTT
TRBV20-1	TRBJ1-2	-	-	CSGRGDYGYTF	TGCAGTGGTCGGGGCGACTATGGCTACACCTTC
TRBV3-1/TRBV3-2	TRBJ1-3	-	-	CASSQSGRTSGNTIYF	TGTGCCAGCAGCCAGAGTGGACGTACCTCTGGAAACACCATATATTTT
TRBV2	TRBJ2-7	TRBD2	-	CACNQGRWRGDDEQYF	TGTGCCTGCAACCAGGGAAGGTGGCGGGGGGACGACGAGCAGTACTTC
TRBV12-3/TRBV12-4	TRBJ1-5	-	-	CASSHSNQPQHF	TGTGCCAGCAGTCACAGCAATCAGCCCCAGCATTTT
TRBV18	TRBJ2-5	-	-	CASSPSKETQYF	TGTGCCAGCTCACCTAGCAAAGAGACCCAGTACTTC
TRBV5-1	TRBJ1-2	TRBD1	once	CASSQGTGGRGYYGYTF	TGCGCCAGCAGCCAAGGGACAGGGGGCCGAGGGTACTATGGCTACACCTTC
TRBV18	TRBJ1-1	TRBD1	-	CASSLGGGMTEAFF	TGTGCCAGCTCCCTGGGAGGGGGCATGACTGAAGCTTTCTTT
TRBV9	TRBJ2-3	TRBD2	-	CASSVGSGGTDTQYF	TGTGCCAGCAGCGTAGGTAGCGGGGGTACAGATACGCAGTATTTT
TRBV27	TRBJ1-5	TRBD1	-	CASALGDSGNQPQHF	TGTGCCAGCGCGTTGGGGGACAGTGGCAATCAGCCCCAGCATTTT
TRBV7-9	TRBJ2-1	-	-	CASSSRQDNEQFF	TGTGCCAGCAGCTCTAGACAGGACAATGAGCAGTTCTTC
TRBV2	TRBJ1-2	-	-	CASSEDGGYYGYTF	TGTGCCAGCAGTGAGGACGGCGGGTACTATGGCTACACCTTC
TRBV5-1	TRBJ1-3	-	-	CASSLGGVAGNTIYF	TGCGCCAGCAGCTTGGGAGGGGTAGCTGGAAACACCATATATTTT
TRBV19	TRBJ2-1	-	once	CASSGIYEQFF	TGTGCCAGTAGCGGGATCTATGAGCAGTTCTTC
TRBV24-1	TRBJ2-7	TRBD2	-	CATSDHSSGGAYEQYF	TGTGCCACCAGTGACCACTCTAGCGGGGGGGCCTACGAGCAGTACTTC
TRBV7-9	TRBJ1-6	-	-	CASSPSSNSPLHF	TGTGCCAGCAGCCCCAGCTCTAATTCACCCCTCCACTTT
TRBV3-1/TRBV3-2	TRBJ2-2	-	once	CASSRLDFEPNTGELFF	TGTGCCAGCAGCCGTCTCGACTTTGAACCGAACACCGGGGAGCTGTTTTTT
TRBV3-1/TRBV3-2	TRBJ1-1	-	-	CASSPIVGGDEAFF	TGTGCCAGCAGCCCCATCGTGGGGGGGGATGAAGCTTTCTTT
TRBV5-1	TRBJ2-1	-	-	CASSLGAQQFF	TGCGCCAGCAGCTTGGGGGCCCAGCAGTTCTTC
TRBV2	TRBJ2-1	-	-	CASSEGRFEQFF	TGTGCCAGCAGTGAGGGTCGGTTTGAGCAGTTCTTC
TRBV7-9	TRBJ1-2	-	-	CACNASPHGYTF	TGTGCCTGCAACGCCAGTCCCCATGGCTACACCTTC
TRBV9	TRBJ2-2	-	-	CASSPRRGAAAGELFF	TGTGCCAGCAGCCCCCGGAGGGGCGCGGCGGCCGGGGAGCTGTTTTTT
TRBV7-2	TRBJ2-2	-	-	CASSVALGGSYTGELFF	TGTGCCAGCAGCGTCGCCCTGGGGGGCTCGTACACCGGGGAGCTGTTTTTT
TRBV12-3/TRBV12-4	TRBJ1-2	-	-	CASRSPGDYGYTF	TGTGCCAGCAGATCGCCAGGGGACTATGGCTACACCTTC
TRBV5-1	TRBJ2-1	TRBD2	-	CASSPTSGEVNEQFF	TGCGCCAGCAGCCCTACTAGCGGGGAAGTGAATGAGCAGTTCTTC
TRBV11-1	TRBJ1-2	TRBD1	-	CASSSGTGLYGYTF	TGTGCCAGCAGCTCCGGGACAGGGCTCTATGGCTACACCTTC
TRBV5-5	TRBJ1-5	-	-	CASSLLWDQPQHF	TGTGCCAGCAGCCTCCTCTGGGATCAGCCCCAGCATTTT
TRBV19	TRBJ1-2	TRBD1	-	CASSKTGQGNIGYTF	TGTGCCAGTAGTAAGACTGGACAGGGCAACATTGGCTACACCTTC
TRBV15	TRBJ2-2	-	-	CATSARQDYTGELFF	TGTGCCACCAGCGCAAGACAGGACTACACCGGGGAGCTGTTTTTT
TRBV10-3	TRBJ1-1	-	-	CAIKSTGLKGNTEAFF	TGTGCCATCAAGTCAACAGGCCTCAAGGGAAACACTGAAGCTTTCTTT
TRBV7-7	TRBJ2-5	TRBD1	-	CASGFGQGETQYF	TGTGCTAGCGGATTCGGACAGGGGGAGACCCAGTACTTC
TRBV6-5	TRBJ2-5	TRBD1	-	CASSYSAGGQTQYF	TGTGCCAGCAGTTACTCGGCAGGGGGTCAGACCCAGTACTTC
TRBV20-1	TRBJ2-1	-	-	CSASRTLTVDEQFF	TGCAGTGCTAGTCGGACACTCACCGTCGATGAGCAGTTCTTC
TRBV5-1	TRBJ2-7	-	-	CASSGGSGGYEQYF	TGCGCCAGCAGCGGTGGCAGCGGCGGCTACGAGCAGTACTTC
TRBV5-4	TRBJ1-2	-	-	CASSPGRGYTF	TGTGCCAGCAGCCCGGGGAGGGGCTACACCTTC
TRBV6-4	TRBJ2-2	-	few	CASSPAQGATGELFF	TGTGCCAGCAGTCCCGCCCAGGGTGCCACCGGGGAGCTGTTTTTT
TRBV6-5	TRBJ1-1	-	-	CASRSAGLTKTEAFF	TGTGCCAGCAGGTCCGCAGGGTTAACGAAAACTGAAGCTTTCTTT
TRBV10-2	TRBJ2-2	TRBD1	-	CASSRTGAPTGELFF	TGCGCCAGCAGCCGGACAGGGGCCCCAACCGGGGAGCTGTTTTTT
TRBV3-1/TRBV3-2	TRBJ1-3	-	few	CASGRLQGNTIYF	TGTGCCAGCGGGAGGTTACAAGGAAACACCATATATTTT
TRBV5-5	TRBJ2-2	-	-	CASSPRDTGELFF	TGTGCCAGCAGCCCACGGGACACCGGGGAGCTGTTTTTT